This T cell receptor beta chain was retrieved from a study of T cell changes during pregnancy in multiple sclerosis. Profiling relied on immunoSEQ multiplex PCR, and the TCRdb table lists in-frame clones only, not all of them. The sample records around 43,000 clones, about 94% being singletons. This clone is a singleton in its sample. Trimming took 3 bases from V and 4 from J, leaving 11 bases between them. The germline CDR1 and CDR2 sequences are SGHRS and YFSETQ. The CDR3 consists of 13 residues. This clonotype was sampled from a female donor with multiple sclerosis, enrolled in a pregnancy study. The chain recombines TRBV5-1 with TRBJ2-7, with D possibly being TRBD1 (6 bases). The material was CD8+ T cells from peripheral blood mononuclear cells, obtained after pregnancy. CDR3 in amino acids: CASSYSGEYEQYF. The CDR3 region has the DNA TGCGCCAGCAGCTACTCAGGGGAATACGAGCAGTACTTC.